The present T cell receptor beta chain was sequenced within a study of chemoradiotherapy in HPV16-positive cancers. Study-level findings and limits: In HPV16-positive patients, HPV-responsive T-cell expansion tracked better recurrence-free survival.

Germline V gives CDR1 MNHEY, CDR2 SVGAGI. The CDR3 is 11 amino acids. This clone was detected only a few times. The antigen remains undetermined. The germline gene is not matched at one end of the junction; a read error may be the cause. Sequencing was performed with immunoSEQ multiplex PCR; in TCRdb, only in-frame clones are kept and a portion is missing. The table has roughly 4,200 clones, roughly nine tenths seen once; the top ten hold less than 4.5%. Repeated repertoire sampling spanned the course of chemoradiotherapy. The origin of this receptor is a human donor with HPV-associated anogenital cancer. The sample consisted of tumor tissue, taken from a patient who underwent chemoradiotherapy. V gene TRBV6-5 combines with J gene TRBJ2-1; a possible D gene is TRBD1 (6 bases). CDR3 DNA sequence: TGTGCCAGCAGTGGTAACAGGGAAAGGGTCTTC. Translated: CASSGNRERVF.